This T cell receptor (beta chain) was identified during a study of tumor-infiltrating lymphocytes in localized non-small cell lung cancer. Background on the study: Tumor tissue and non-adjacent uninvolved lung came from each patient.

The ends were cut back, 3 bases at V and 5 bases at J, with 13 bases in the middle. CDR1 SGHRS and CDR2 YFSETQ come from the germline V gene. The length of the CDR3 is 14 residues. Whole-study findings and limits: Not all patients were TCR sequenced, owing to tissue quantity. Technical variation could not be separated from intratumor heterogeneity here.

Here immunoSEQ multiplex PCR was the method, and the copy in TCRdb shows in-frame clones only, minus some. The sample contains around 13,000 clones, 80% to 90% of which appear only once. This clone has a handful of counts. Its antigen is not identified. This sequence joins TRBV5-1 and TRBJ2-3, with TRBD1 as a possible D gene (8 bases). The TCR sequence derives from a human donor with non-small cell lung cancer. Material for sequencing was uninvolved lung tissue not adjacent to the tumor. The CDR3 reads CASSSYRGGDTQYF. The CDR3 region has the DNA TGCGCCAGCAGCTCCTACAGGGGGGGAGATACGCAGTATTTT.